This T cell receptor beta chain was captured in a study of cytomegalovirus exposure and HLA in healthy donors. Germline V gives CDR1 SNHLY, CDR2 FYNNEI. V dropped 5 bases and J dropped 1 base, with 8 bases sitting between them. The CDR3 is 13 residues long. Clones were read by immunoSEQ multiplex PCR, and TCRdb kept only the in-frame ones, dropping some. The table shows some 180,000 clones, with about 89% occurring only once. The TCR was taken from a man aged 25 to 45 in good health and CMV-seropositive. Material for sequencing was PBMCs. The V gene is TRBV2, the J gene TRBJ1-2; perhaps TRBD1 as D (5 bases). In DNA, the CDR3 is TGTGCCAGCAGTTCCGACAGTAACTATGGCTACACCTTC. Translation gives CASSSDSNYGYTF.